This is a list of T cell receptor beta chains from one sample in a study of blood T cell repertoires in COVID-19. Sequenced by immunoSEQ multiplex PCR; TCRdb stores in-frame clones only, minus some. The sample carries some 240,000 clones, roughly 79% recorded once. Specimen: peripheral blood. Source of these receptors: an elderly woman with COVID-19, enrolled during active disease. CDR3s leave out the opening cysteine and the closing phenylalanine or tryptophan. The D gene is left open where the match is weak.

d_call: TRBD2
v_call: TRBV5-4
cdr3_aa: ASSLGPSGGYEQY

d_call: .
v_call: TRBV20-1
cdr3_aa: SASPEEGYT

d_call: TRBD1
v_call: TRBV5-4
cdr3_aa: ASSSGQFPYEQY

d_call: TRBD1
v_call: TRBV19
cdr3_aa: ASSAYGQGAMEPQH

d_call: .
v_call: TRBV18
cdr3_aa: ASSMEGREKLF

d_call: .
v_call: TRBV30
cdr3_aa: AWSVRLSYYSANVLT

d_call: TRBD1
v_call: TRBV10-3
cdr3_aa: AITPTGKGEKLF

d_call: .
v_call: TRBV19
cdr3_aa: ASSSRDTTTNEKLF

d_call: TRBD1
v_call: TRBV5-4
cdr3_aa: ASSRGQGNTEAF

d_call: TRBD1
v_call: TRBV3-1/TRBV3-2
cdr3_aa: ASRYDRGKTEAF

d_call: .
v_call: TRBV6-5
cdr3_aa: ASSSGANTEAF

d_call: .
v_call: TRBV11-2
cdr3_aa: ASSLEGTSSYNEQF

d_call: TRBD1
v_call: TRBV3-1/TRBV3-2
cdr3_aa: ASSQDGDRRETQY

d_call: .
v_call: TRBV11-2
cdr3_aa: ASSLVQRSDTQY

d_call: .
v_call: TRBV30
cdr3_aa: AWSYRVSTEAF

d_call: TRBD1
v_call: TRBV6-5
cdr3_aa: ASSYSRVQGEF

d_call: TRBD1
v_call: TRBV19
cdr3_aa: ASSRDRAKGYT

d_call: .
v_call: TRBV11-2
cdr3_aa: ASSLVRKFGTGELF

d_call: TRBD1
v_call: TRBV6-5
cdr3_aa: ASRTTGGNYGYT

d_call: .
v_call: TRBV5-1
cdr3_aa: ASTPLSAGDGETQY

d_call: .
v_call: TRBV20-1
cdr3_aa: SARLIAEQF

d_call: .
v_call: TRBV28
cdr3_aa: ASSLSVGRDGYT

d_call: .
v_call: TRBV4-3
cdr3_aa: ASSQGRGSETQY

d_call: .
v_call: TRBV5-1
cdr3_aa: ASSRRQSSYEQY

d_call: .
v_call: TRBV7-2
cdr3_aa: ASSSGLGSNTEAF

d_call: .
v_call: TRBV9
cdr3_aa: ASSASPRGSGNTIY

d_call: TRBD2
v_call: TRBV19
cdr3_aa: ASRRHGAGDTDTQY

d_call: .
v_call: TRBV4-3
cdr3_aa: ASSTRSETYNEQF

d_call: TRBD1
v_call: TRBV7-2
cdr3_aa: ASSLGRGRTEAF